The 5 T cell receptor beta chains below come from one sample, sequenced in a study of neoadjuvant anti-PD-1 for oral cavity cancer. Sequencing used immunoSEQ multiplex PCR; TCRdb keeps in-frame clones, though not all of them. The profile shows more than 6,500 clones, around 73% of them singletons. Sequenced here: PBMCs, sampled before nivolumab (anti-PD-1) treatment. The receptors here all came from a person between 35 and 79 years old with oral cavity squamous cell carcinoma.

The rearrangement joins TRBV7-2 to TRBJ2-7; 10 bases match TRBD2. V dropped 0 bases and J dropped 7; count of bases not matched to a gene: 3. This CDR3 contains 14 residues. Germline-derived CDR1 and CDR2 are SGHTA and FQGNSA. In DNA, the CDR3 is TGTGCCAGCAGCTTAGCAGCGGGGGGGCCGGAGCAGTACTTC. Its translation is CASSLAAGGPEQYF.

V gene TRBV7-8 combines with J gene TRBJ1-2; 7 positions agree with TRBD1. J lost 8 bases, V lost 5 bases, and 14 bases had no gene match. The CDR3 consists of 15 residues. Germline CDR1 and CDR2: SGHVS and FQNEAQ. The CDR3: CASSPSRQGTRGYTF. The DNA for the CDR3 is TGTGCCAGCAGCCCTTCGCGACAGGGAACGAGAGGCTACACCTTC.

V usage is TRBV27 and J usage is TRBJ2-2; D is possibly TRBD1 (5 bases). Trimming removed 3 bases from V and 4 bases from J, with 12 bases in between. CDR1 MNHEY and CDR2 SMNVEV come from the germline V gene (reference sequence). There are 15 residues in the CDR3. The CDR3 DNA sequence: TGTGCCAGCAGTTTTAGGTCCAGGGCCACCGGGGAGCTGTTTTTT. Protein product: CASSFRSRATGELFF.

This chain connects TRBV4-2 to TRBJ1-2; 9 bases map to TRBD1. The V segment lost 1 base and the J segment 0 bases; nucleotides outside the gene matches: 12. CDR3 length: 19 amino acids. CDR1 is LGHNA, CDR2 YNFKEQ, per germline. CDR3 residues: CASSQVSSQGAVANYGYTF. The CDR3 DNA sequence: TGTGCCAGCAGCCAAGTCTCGTCACAGGGGGCCGTAGCTAACTATGGCTACACCTTC.

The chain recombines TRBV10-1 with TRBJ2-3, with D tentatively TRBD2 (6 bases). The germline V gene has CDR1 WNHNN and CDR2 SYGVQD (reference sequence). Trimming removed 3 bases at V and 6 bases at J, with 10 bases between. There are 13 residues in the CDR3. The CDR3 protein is CASSDGGFDTQYF. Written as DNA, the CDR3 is TGCGCCAGCAGTGACGGAGGGTTCGATACGCAGTATTTT.